These T cell receptor beta chains were read from a single sample in a study of CD8+ T cells in alopecia areata. Method: immunoSEQ multiplex PCR; TCRdb's copy keeps in-frame clones and lacks some. The sample gives around 190,000 clones, around 64% of which show up once; roughly 1.3% is in the top ten. The starting material was CD4+ T cells sorted from blood, obtained around week 50, from a patient treated with tofacitinib. These receptors were obtained from a human donor with alopecia areata. Both conserved end residues are trimmed from each CDR3. Fields, in order: V gene, J gene, CDR3 protein.

v_call: TRBV30; j_call: TRBJ1-2; cdr3_aa: AWSMDRPFYGYT
v_call: TRBV30; j_call: TRBJ2-2; cdr3_aa: AWSGLRAGTGELF
v_call: TRBV5-6; j_call: TRBJ2-7; cdr3_aa: ASSLAIGHQYEQY
v_call: TRBV29-1; j_call: TRBJ2-7; cdr3_aa: SVGTGGNSYEQY
v_call: TRBV15; j_call: TRBJ2-5; cdr3_aa: ATSPEGGSETQY
v_call: TRBV6-5; j_call: TRBJ2-2; cdr3_aa: ASRESTGRTGELF
v_call: TRBV2; j_call: TRBJ1-5; cdr3_aa: ASSVDSPNQPQH
v_call: TRBV11-2; j_call: TRBJ2-5; cdr3_aa: ASSPGETQY
v_call: TRBV6-5; j_call: TRBJ1-1; cdr3_aa: ASSYSSGPMNTEAF
v_call: TRBV27; j_call: TRBJ1-1; cdr3_aa: ASSWRNVGTEAF
v_call: TRBV29-1; j_call: TRBJ2-7; cdr3_aa: SVETGVSYEQY
v_call: TRBV4-3; j_call: TRBJ2-3; cdr3_aa: ASSQGRQVSTDTQY
v_call: TRBV6-1; j_call: TRBJ1-6; cdr3_aa: ASSERSSYNSPLH
v_call: TRBV9; j_call: TRBJ1-6; cdr3_aa: ASSPKPGPNSPLH
v_call: TRBV6-1; j_call: TRBJ2-7; cdr3_aa: ASSLDHSSYEQY
v_call: TRBV2; j_call: TRBJ2-2; cdr3_aa: ASSGQGTPRELF
v_call: TRBV29-1; j_call: TRBJ2-3; cdr3_aa: SVETGEDTQY
v_call: TRBV7-9; j_call: TRBJ1-4; cdr3_aa: ASSLASIDEKLF
v_call: TRBV15; j_call: TRBJ2-3; cdr3_aa: ATSTRAGSVQDTQY
v_call: TRBV5-6; j_call: TRBJ2-7; cdr3_aa: ASSLRWRTYEQY
v_call: TRBV7-8; j_call: TRBJ2-1; cdr3_aa: ASSPMLGSVARGF
v_call: TRBV30; j_call: TRBJ2-3; cdr3_aa: ALQGSDTQY
v_call: TRBV6-6; j_call: TRBJ2-1; cdr3_aa: ASRLGGSSYNEQF
v_call: TRBV4-3; j_call: TRBJ2-1; cdr3_aa: ASSQDRMAYNEQF
v_call: TRBV6-5; j_call: TRBJ2-3; cdr3_aa: ASSYGRRGTDTQY
v_call: TRBV15; j_call: TRBJ2-7; cdr3_aa: ATSSRTSYEQY
v_call: TRBV29-1; j_call: TRBJ1-1; cdr3_aa: SVEQGQGTEAF
v_call: TRBV27; j_call: TRBJ1-2; cdr3_aa: ASRQTGREDGYT
v_call: TRBV7-2; j_call: TRBJ2-3; cdr3_aa: ASSLAVFASTTDTQY
v_call: TRBV29-1; j_call: TRBJ2-5; cdr3_aa: SVGGGGETQY
v_call: TRBV7-9; j_call: TRBJ1-2; cdr3_aa: ASSLAGTGAHYGYT
v_call: TRBV4-3; j_call: TRBJ1-2; cdr3_aa: ASSRRFGVDGYT
v_call: TRBV29-1; j_call: TRBJ2-1; cdr3_aa: SVVRRNEQF
v_call: TRBV29-1; j_call: TRBJ2-7; cdr3_aa: SVSYPGSSYEQY
v_call: TRBV5-1; j_call: TRBJ1-1; cdr3_aa: ASSGDNTEAF
v_call: TRBV29-1; j_call: TRBJ1-5; cdr3_aa: SVSLGRGLEPQH
v_call: TRBV29-1; j_call: TRBJ1-5; cdr3_aa: SVQSGSNQPQH
v_call: TRBV9; j_call: TRBJ2-7; cdr3_aa: ASSVGGQGSYEQY
v_call: TRBV4-3; j_call: TRBJ2-2; cdr3_aa: ASSQGRGRTGELF
v_call: TRBV5-1; j_call: TRBJ2-4; cdr3_aa: ASSPDPGNIQY